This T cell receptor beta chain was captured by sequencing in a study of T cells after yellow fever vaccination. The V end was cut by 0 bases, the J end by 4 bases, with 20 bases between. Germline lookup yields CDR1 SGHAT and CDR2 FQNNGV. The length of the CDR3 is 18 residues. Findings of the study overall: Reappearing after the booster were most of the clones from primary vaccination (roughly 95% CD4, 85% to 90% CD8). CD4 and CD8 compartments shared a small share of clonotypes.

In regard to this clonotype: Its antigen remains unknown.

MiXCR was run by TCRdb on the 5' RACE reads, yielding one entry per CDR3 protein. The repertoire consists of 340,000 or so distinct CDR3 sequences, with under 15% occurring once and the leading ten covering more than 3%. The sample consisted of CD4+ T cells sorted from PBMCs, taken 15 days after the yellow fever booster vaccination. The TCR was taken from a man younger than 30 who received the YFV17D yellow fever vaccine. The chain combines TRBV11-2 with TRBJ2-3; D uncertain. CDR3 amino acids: CASSLDLTWTVRSDTQYF. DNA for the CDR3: TGTGCCAGCAGCTTAGATCTAACTTGGACGGTCCGTTCAGATACGCAGTATTTT.